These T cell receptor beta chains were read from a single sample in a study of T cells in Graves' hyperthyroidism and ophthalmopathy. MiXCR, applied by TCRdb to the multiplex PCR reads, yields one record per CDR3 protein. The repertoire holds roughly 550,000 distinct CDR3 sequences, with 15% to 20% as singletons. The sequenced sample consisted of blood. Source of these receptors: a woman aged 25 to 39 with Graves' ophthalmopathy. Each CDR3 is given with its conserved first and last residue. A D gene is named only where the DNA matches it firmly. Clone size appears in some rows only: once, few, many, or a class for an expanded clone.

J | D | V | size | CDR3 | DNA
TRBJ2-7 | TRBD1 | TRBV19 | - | CASSYQGAYYEQYF | TGTGCCAGTAGTTATCAGGGGGCTTACTACGAGCAGTACTTC
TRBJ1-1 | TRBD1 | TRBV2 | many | CASTRTGILNTEAFF | TGTGCCAGCACAAGGACAGGGATCCTGAACACTGAAGCTTTCTTT
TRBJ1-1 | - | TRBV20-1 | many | CSARAQGDNTEAFF | TGCAGTGCTAGAGCTCAAGGGGATAACACTGAAGCTTTCTTT
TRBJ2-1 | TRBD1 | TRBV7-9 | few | CASSGTGGPVSYNEQFF | TGTGCCAGCAGCGGGACAGGGGGCCCTGTCTCCTACAATGAGCAGTTCTTC
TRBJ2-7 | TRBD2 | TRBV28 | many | CASSLGLAAAGEQYF | TGTGCCAGCAGTCTGGGACTAGCGGCCGCTGGGGAGCAGTACTTC
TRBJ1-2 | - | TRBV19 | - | CASSTSTVQRGYTF | TGTGCCAGTAGTACCTCGACCGTACAGAGGGGCTACACCTTC
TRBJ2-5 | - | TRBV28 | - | CASSLFSGQDGLYF | TGTGCCAGCAGTTTATTTAGTGGTCAGGACGGATTGTACTTC
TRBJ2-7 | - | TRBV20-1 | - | CSASDLRGGYEQYF | TGCAGTGCTAGCGATTTGCGGGGCGGGTACGAGCAGTACTTC
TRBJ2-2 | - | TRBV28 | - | CASSFLDRSTGELFF | TGTGCCAGCAGTTTCCTGGACAGAAGCACCGGGGAGCTGTTTTTT
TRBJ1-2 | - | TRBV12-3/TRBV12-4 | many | CASRRIGYGYTF | TGTGCCAGCAGGAGAATAGGATATGGCTACACCTTC
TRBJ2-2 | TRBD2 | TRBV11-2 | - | CASSMGLAGNTGELFF | TGTGCCAGCAGCATGGGACTAGCGGGGAACACCGGGGAGCTGTTTTTT
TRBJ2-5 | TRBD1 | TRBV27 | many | CASSTGQGQETQYF | TGTGCCAGCAGTACTGGACAGGGTCAGGAGACCCAGTACTTC
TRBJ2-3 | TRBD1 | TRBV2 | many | CASSHNTGQGYTDTQYF | TGTGCCAGCAGCCATAACACGGGACAGGGATACACAGATACGCAGTATTTT
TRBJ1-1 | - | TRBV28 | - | CASRAILNTEAFF | TGTGCCAGCAGAGCCATCCTGAACACTGAAGCTTTCTTT
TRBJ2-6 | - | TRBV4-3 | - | CASSQDFTGANVLTF | TGCGCCAGCAGCCAAGATTTTACTGGGGCCAACGTCCTGACTTTC
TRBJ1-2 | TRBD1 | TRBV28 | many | CASSPPGQGRFHYGYTF | TGTGCCAGCAGTCCTCCGGGACAGGGTAGATTTCACTATGGCTACACCTTC
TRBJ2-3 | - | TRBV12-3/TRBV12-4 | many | CASKGVGFPGRPTDTQYF | TGTGCCAGCAAAGGAGTGGGATTCCCGGGACGGCCGACAGATACGCAGTATTTT
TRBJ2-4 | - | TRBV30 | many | CAWSVRRAGDDIQYF | TGTGCCTGGAGTGTCCGGAGGGCCGGGGATGATATTCAGTACTTC
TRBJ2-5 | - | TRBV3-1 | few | CASRLHGETQYF | TGTGCCAGCAGACTTCATGGGGAGACCCAGTACTTC
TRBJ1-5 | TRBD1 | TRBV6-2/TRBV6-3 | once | CASSPQGRNQPEHF | TGTGCCAGCAGCCCACAGGGGAGGAATCAGCCCGAGCATTTT
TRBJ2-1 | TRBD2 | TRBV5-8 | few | CASSLVGLAGVFSYNEQFF | TGTGCCAGCAGCTTGGTTGGGCTAGCGGGAGTTTTTTCCTACAATGAGCAGTTCTTC
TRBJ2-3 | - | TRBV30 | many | CAWSGLSGYTQYF | TGTGCCTGGAGTGGACTGTCTGGATATACGCAGTATTTT
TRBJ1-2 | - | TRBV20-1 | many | CSANLGGLGAYTF | TGCAGTGCTAACCTGGGCGGTCTGGGGGCCTACACCTTC
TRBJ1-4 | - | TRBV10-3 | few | CAISPGQINEKLFF | TGTGCCATCAGCCCGGGACAAATTAATGAAAAACTGTTTTTT
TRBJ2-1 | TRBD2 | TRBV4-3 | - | CASSQDRGLAGAEQFF | TGCGCCAGCAGCCAAGATAGGGGACTAGCGGGAGCTGAGCAGTTCTTC
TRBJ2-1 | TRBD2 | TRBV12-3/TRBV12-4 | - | CASRGLAGGPSSYNEQFF | TGTGCCAGCCGAGGACTAGCGGGAGGCCCGAGCTCCTACAATGAGCAGTTCTTC
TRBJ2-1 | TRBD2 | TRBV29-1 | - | CSVVLTSGRGGLNEQFF | TGCAGCGTCGTTCTGACTAGCGGGAGAGGGGGCCTTAATGAGCAGTTCTTC
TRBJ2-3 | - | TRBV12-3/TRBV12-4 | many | CASSLAGRSSTDTQYF | TGTGCCAGCAGTTTAGCGGGGCGGTCTAGCACAGATACGCAGTATTTT
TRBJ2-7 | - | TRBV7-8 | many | CASSLAGEGVQYF | TGTGCCAGCAGCTTAGCGGGAGAGGGAGTGCAGTACTTC
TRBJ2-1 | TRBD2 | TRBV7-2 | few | CASSLGTSGFYNEQFF | TGTGCCAGCAGCTTAGGGACTAGCGGCTTCTACAATGAGCAGTTCTTC
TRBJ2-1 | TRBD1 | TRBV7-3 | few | CASSSLKGGGPNNEQFF | TGTGCCAGCAGCTCGCTTAAAGGGGGCGGGCCTAACAATGAGCAGTTCTTC
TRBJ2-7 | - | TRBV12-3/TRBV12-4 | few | CASSLASNLHDEQYF | TGTGCCAGCAGTTTAGCATCCAACCTCCACGACGAGCAGTACTTC
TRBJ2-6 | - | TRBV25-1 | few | CASSGTDSGANVLTF | TGTGCCAGCAGTGGAACAGACTCTGGGGCCAACGTCCTGACTTTC
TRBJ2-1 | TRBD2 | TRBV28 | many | CASSSRTSGRVLNEQFF | TGTGCCAGCAGTTCTCGGACTAGCGGGAGGGTTTTGAATGAGCAGTTCTTC
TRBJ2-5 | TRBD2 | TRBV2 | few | CASKGAGGPQETQYF | TGTGCCAGCAAGGGAGCGGGAGGGCCTCAAGAGACCCAGTACTTC
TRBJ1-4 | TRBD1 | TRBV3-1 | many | CASSQSGQSNEKLFF | TGTGCCAGCAGCCAATCGGGACAGTCTAATGAAAAACTGTTTTTT
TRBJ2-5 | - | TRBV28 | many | CASSTRPWREKETQYF | TGTGCCAGCAGTACCCGCCCTTGGAGGGAGAAAGAGACCCAGTACTTC
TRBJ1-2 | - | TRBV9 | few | CASSVGVGNYGYTF | TGTGCCAGCAGCGTAGGCGTTGGGAACTATGGCTACACCTTC
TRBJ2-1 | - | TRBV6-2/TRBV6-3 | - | CASSLTRGTMFGQFF | TGTGCCAGCAGTTTAACCAGGGGAACGATGTTTGGGCAGTTCTTC
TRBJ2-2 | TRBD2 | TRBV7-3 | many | CASSLIAGVTGELFF | TGTGCCAGCAGCTTAATAGCGGGCGTCACCGGGGAGCTGTTTTTT
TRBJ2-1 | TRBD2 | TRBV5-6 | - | CASSRGRLSLHNEQFF | TGTGCCAGCAGCCGCGGGAGGCTCTCACTTCACAATGAGCAGTTCTTC
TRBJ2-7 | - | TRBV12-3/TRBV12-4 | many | CASSLAPRAPTREQYF | TGTGCCAGCAGTTTAGCGCCCCGGGCACCTACCCGCGAGCAGTACTTC
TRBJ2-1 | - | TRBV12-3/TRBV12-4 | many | CASSFMGAAGGNEQFF | TGTGCCAGCAGTTTTATGGGAGCGGCAGGCGGCAATGAGCAGTTCTTC
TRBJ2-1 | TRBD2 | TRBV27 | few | CASSSAVAGGRNEQFF | TGTGCCAGCAGTTCGGCAGTTGCGGGAGGACGCAATGAGCAGTTCTTC
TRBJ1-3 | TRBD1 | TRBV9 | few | CASTRTGGTGNTIYF | TGTGCCAGCACCCGGACAGGGGGCACTGGAAACACCATATATTTT
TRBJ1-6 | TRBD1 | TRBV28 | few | CASSGGQGFSYNSPLHF | TGTGCCAGCAGTGGAGGACAGGGATTTTCCTATAATTCACCCCTCCACTTT
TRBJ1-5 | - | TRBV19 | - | CASSRGVGQPQHF | TGTGCCAGTAGTCGGGGGGTAGGTCAGCCCCAGCATTTT
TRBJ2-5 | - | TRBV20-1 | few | CSAFRGVGETQYF | TGCAGTGCTTTCAGGGGAGTTGGGGAGACCCAGTACTTC
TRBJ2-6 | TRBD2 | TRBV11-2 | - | CASSSPYSGKPHSGANVLTF | TGTGCCAGCAGCTCACCATATAGCGGGAAACCCCACTCTGGGGCCAACGTCCTGACTTTC
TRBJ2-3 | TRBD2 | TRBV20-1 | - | CSGLAGWGSTDTQYF | TGCAGTGGCCTAGCGGGGTGGGGTAGCACAGATACGCAGTATTTT